These 30 T cell receptor beta chains were all obtained from the same sample, sequenced in a study of blood T cells in healthy people across ages. A J-beta primer mix and a sample-barcoded 5' primer were used in a second PCR of roughly 6 to 11 cycles. TCRdb called the 5' RACE reads again in MiXCR, with one record for every CDR3 protein. The table lists approximately 800,000 distinct CDR3 sequences, 55% to 65% of them singletons. The specimen sequenced was blood. The origin of the receptors is a man under 40 in good health.

The chain links TRBV18 to TRBJ2-7; TRBD2 might be the D (6 bases). Germline CDR1 reads KGHSH; CDR2 reads LQKENI. CDR3 length equals 14 residues. V lost 2 bases and J 3 bases, leaving 11 bases between the germline ends. This CDR3 is CASSPIGGDYEQYF. Written as DNA, the CDR3 is TGTGCCAGCTCACCAATCGGGGGTGACTACGAGCAGTACTTC.

The chain recombines TRBV29-1 with TRBJ2-3; TRBD2 aligns across 7 bases. The germline V gene has CDR1 SQVTM and CDR2 ANQGSEA. The CDR3 spans 16 residues. With V trimmed by 6 bases and J by 0 bases, 12 bases remained unmatched. Written as DNA, the CDR3 is TGCAGCGTCCTAAGAGCGGGACTAACAAGCACAGATACGCAGTATTTT. Its translation: CSVLRAGLTSTDTQYF.

This clonotype was observed once. CDR3 amino acids: CSANSPLAGDTQYF. The CDR3 DNA follows: TGCAGTGCTAACTCGCCCCTAGCCGGAGATACGCAGTATTTT. The V gene is TRBV20-1, the J gene TRBJ2-3; possible D gene TRBD2, 5 bases. There are 14 residues in the CDR3. CDR1 DFQATT and CDR2 SNEGSKA come from the germline V gene (reference sequence). The V and J ends lost 4 bases and 5 bases respectively, with 16 bases between them.

The genes are TRBV28 and TRBJ2-3; perhaps D is TRBD1 or TRBD2 (5 bases each). Per germline, CDR1 MDHEN and CDR2 SYDVKM. The CDR3 is 14 residues long. V dropped 2 bases and J dropped 4 bases, with 10 bases sitting between them. CDR3 nucleotides: TGTGCCAGCAGTTTAAGGGACGGAGCAGATACGCAGTATTTT. Amino acid sequence: CASSLRDGADTQYF.

J is TRBJ2-7 and V is TRBV29-1, with TRBD2 identical over 14 bases. Germline CDR1 and CDR2: SQVTM and ANQGSEA. CDR3 length: 18 residues. Trimming removed 6 bases from V and 0 bases from J; junction bases left unmatched: 13. The CDR3 reads CSVLGTSGGARGSYEQYF. The DNA of the CDR3 is TGCAGCGTCCTTGGGACTAGCGGGGGTGCCAGGGGCTCCTACGAGCAGTACTTC.

J is TRBJ1-2 and V is TRBV7-9, with unresolved D. Germline CDR1 is SEHNR and CDR2 is FQNEAQ (reference sequence). V was clipped by 5 bases and J by 8 bases, with 12 bases between them. This CDR3 comprises 12 residues. The CDR3 sequence: CASSPVGWGYTF. In DNA, the CDR3 is TGTGCCAGCAGCCCGGTAGGCTGGGGCTACACCTTC.

The rearrangement joins TRBV11-2 to TRBJ2-1; D might be TRBD2 (5 bases). From germline, CDR1 is SGHAT and CDR2 FQNNGV. Trimming removed 1 base from V and 4 bases from J, with 11 bases in between. The CDR3 is 15 residues long. CDR3 sequence reads: CASSLGMGAYNEQFF. In DNA form, the CDR3 reads TGTGCCAGCAGCTTAGGCATGGGAGCGTACAATGAGCAGTTCTTC.

This chain links TRBV3-1 with TRBJ1-2, with D maybe TRBD1 (6 bases). The V and J ends lost 0 bases and 4 bases respectively, with 9 bases between them. The germline V gene has CDR1 LGHDT and CDR2 YNNKEL (reference sequence). The CDR3 consists of 14 residues. CDR3 coding DNA: TGTGCCAGCAGCCAAGAGGACAGAATCTATGGCTACACCTTC. Its protein product is CASSQEDRIYGYTF.

This clonotype has just a few counts. The chain has TRBV29-1 and TRBJ2-5, with 7 bases fitting TRBD1. The CDR3 extends over 19 amino acids. Looked up from germline, CDR1 is SQVTM and CDR2 is ANQGSEA. J gave up 4 bases and V 4 bases, and 24 bases lay outside the gene matches. The CDR3 region has the DNA TGCAGCGTTGGGAAGACGAATTCGAGAGAACAGGGGTTCGGAGAGACCCAGTACTTC. Residues: CSVGKTNSREQGFGETQYF.

The chain is built from TRBV20-1 and TRBJ2-7; D is possibly TRBD2 (6 bases). The germline CDR1 and CDR2 sequences are DFQATT and SNEGSKA (reference sequence). The CDR3 has 16 amino acids. V was shortened by 3 bases and J by 1 base, with 19 bases between the two germline ends. The CDR3 region is CSASGVAEIISYEQYF. CDR3 coding DNA: TGCAGTGCTAGTGGGGTAGCGGAGATCATTTCCTACGAGCAGTACTTC.

The rearrangement uses TRBV9 and TRBJ2-3, with D unclear. V gave up 2 bases and J gave up 1 base, with 11 bases separating them. This CDR3 is 15 amino acids long. Germline V CDR1 and CDR2: SGDLS, YYNGEE. CDR3 nucleotide sequence: TGTGCCAGCAGCGTTTCAGGCCTCGGCACAGATACGCAGTATTTT. This codes for CASSVSGLGTDTQYF.

This rearrangement joins TRBV7-2 to TRBJ2-3; D may be TRBD1 or TRBD2 (5 bases each). This CDR3 has 16 amino acids. Germline lookup yields CDR1 SGHTA and CDR2 FQGNSA. The V end was cut by 5 bases, the J end by 8 bases, with 23 bases between. The CDR3 protein is CASSEGGNSGLGTQYF. The CDR3 DNA sequence: TGTGCCAGCAGCGAGGGCGGTAATTCAGGGTTAGGTACGCAGTATTTT.

V gene TRBV7-3 combines with J gene TRBJ2-3, with 7 bases aligning to TRBD2. This CDR3 spans 17 amino acids. The trim removed 2 bases at V and 5 bases at J, leaving 13 bases unmatched. Per germline, CDR1 SGHTA and CDR2 FQGTGA. In nucleotides, the CDR3 is TGTGCCAGCAGCTTAGGGGCGAGAGGAGGGACTATAGATACGCAGTATTTT. Encoded protein: CASSLGARGGTIDTQYF. Complete variable domain (other parts from reference TRBV7-3 and TRBJ2-3): GAGVSQTPSNKVTEKGKYVELRCDPISGHTALYWYRQSLGQGPEFLIYFQGTGAADDSGLPNDRFFAVRPEGSVSTLKIQRTERGDSAVYLCASSLGARGGTIDTQYFGPGTRLTVL.

The rearrangement links TRBV7-6 to TRBJ2-7; 7 nucleotides align to TRBD2. The tail of the sequence fits TRBJ2-5 better, so the J call may be wrong. Per the germline V gene, CDR1 is SGHVS and CDR2 is FNYEAQ. The CDR3 sequence is 15 residues long. The CDR3: CASSLASVAGETQYF. CDR3 bases: TGTGCCAGCAGCTTAGCGTCGGTAGCGGGAGAGACCCAGTACTTC.

The rearrangement uses TRBV27 and TRBJ2-1, with D possibly being TRBD2 (6 bases). The germline gives CDR1 MNHEY, CDR2 SMNVEV (reference sequence). The V end lost 6 bases, the J end lost 6 bases, and 21 bases lay between the germline ends. The CDR3 has 16 amino acids. CDR3 loop: CASSPGRRGAINEQFF. DNA for the CDR3: TGTGCCAGCAGCCCGGGAAGGAGGGGCGCAATCAATGAGCAGTTCTTC.

The chain couples TRBV20-1 to TRBJ2-7; tentative D call: TRBD1 (5 bases). The germline V gene has CDR1 DFQATT and CDR2 SNEGSKA (reference sequence). This CDR3 contains 12 residues. V lost 5 bases and J 5 bases, leaving 13 bases between the germline ends. DNA for the CDR3: TGCAGTGCTCTAGGGGTATTCCACGAGCAGTACTTC. Translating gives CSALGVFHEQYF.

The chain recombines TRBV2 with TRBJ2-1; 10 bases map to TRBD2. The germline V gene encodes CDR1 SNHLY and CDR2 FYNNEI. V lost 4 bases and J lost 2; bases outside the gene matches: 5. This CDR3 has 16 residues. The CDR3, as DNA: TGTGCCAGCAGTGGAGCGGGGGGGGACGCCTACAATGAGCAGTTCTTC. Its protein is CASSGAGGDAYNEQFF. Complete variable domain (other parts from reference TRBV2 and TRBJ2-1): EPEVTQTPSHQVTQMGQEVILRCVPISNHLYFYWYRQILGQKVEFLVSFYNNEISEKSEIFDDQFSVERPDGSNFTLKIRSTKLEDSAMYFCASSGAGGDAYNEQFFGPGTRLTVL.

The chain has TRBV6-2 or TRBV6-3 and TRBJ2-6, with 8 bases aligning to TRBD1. The CDR3 consists of 19 residues. V lost 6 bases, J lost 4 bases, and 17 bases stayed unmatched. Germline values: CDR1 MNHEY, CDR2 SVGEGT. This CDR3 reads CASSPLTGANSAGANVLTF. The CDR3 bases are TGTGCCAGCAGCCCCCTGACAGGGGCCAACTCTGCCGGGGCCAACGTCCTGACTTTC.

The chain combines TRBV7-9 with TRBJ2-1, with D unresolved. With 3 bases removed from V and 6 bases from J, the gap between germline ends came to 21 bases. From germline, CDR1 is SEHNR and CDR2 FQNEAQ (reference sequence). This CDR3 contains 17 residues. Written as DNA, the CDR3 is TGTGCCAGCAGCTTTAGTATAAAGCTCACCCACGGCAATGAGCAGTTCTTC. It encodes CASSFSIKLTHGNEQFF.

The chain joins TRBV5-1 to TRBJ2-3; either TRBD1 or TRBD2 may fit D (5 bases each). The CDR3 runs 15 residues. Germline CDR1 reads SGHRS; CDR2 reads YFSETQ. V lost 4 bases to trimming and J lost 2 bases, with 14 bases between them. In DNA, the CDR3 is TGCGCCAGCAGCGCCGTTCGGGACCCCACAGATACGCAGTATTTT. Residues: CASSAVRDPTDTQYF.

This clonotype was counted only a few times. This chain links TRBV7-9 with TRBJ2-7; D call uncertain. The CDR3 has 14 residues. Germline V gives CDR1 SEHNR, CDR2 FQNEAQ (reference sequence). The V end was cut by 1 base, the J end by 1 base, with 8 bases between. This CDR3 is CASSLEDVSYEQYF. CDR3 sequence (DNA): TGTGCCAGCAGCTTAGAGGACGTATCCTACGAGCAGTACTTC.

The chain uses TRBV7-2 and TRBJ1-4, with 9 positions matching TRBD1. Germline values: CDR1 SGHTA, CDR2 FQGNSA. Trimming cost V 3 bases and J 4 bases; bases outside gene matches: 3. The CDR3 has 15 residues. Written as DNA, the CDR3 is TGTGCCAGCAGCTTCGACAGGGGGAATAATGAAAAACTGTTTTTT. Translated, it gives CASSFDRGNNEKLFF.

The rearrangement links TRBV4-2 to TRBJ2-3; the match to TRBD2 covers 9 bases. Per germline, CDR1 LGHNA and CDR2 YNFKEQ. V shed 4 bases and J 7 bases; nucleotides not matched to a gene: 9. The CDR3 has 15 residues. DNA for the CDR3: TGTGCCAGCAGCCCCACCGGGACTAGCCCATATACGCAGTATTTT. The encoded protein is CASSPTGTSPYTQYF.

The V and J genes are TRBV7-2 and TRBJ2-3; D may be TRBD1 (6 bases). The germline gives CDR1 SGHTA, CDR2 FQGNSA. V lost 2 bases and J 0 bases, leaving 18 bases between the germline ends. CDR3 length: 18 residues. CDR3: CASSLRLLYRASTDTQYF. The CDR3 nucleotides read TGTGCCAGCAGCTTAAGACTCCTTTACAGGGCCAGCACAGATACGCAGTATTTT.

The CDR3 nucleotides are TGTGCCAGCAGTTGGGACCTGGAGCAGCCCCAGCATTTT. This sequence encodes CASSWDLEQPQHF. The rearrangement uses TRBV2 and TRBJ1-5, with a tentative D call TRBD1 (5 bases). Per the germline V gene, CDR1 is SNHLY and CDR2 is FYNNEI. The CDR3 covers 13 residues. V lost 5 bases and J lost 7, with 12 bases in between.

The chain has TRBV20-1 and TRBJ2-1; 8 positions match TRBD2. Losses at the gene ends were 1 base for V and 2 bases for J; bases not matched to a gene: 4. This CDR3 spans 15 amino acids. Germline V gives CDR1 DFQATT, CDR2 SNEGSKA (reference sequence). The CDR3 here is CSARGGAGAYNEQFF. DNA of the CDR3: TGCAGTGCTAGAGGGGGAGCGGGGGCCTACAATGAGCAGTTCTTC.

This sequence joins TRBV12-3 or TRBV12-4 and TRBJ2-1; TRBD2 is a possible D gene (7 bases). V was trimmed by 1 base and J by 10 bases, leaving 17 bases between them. This CDR3 contains 15 residues. The CDR3 protein is CASSLVGGAGVEQFF. The CDR3 coding sequence is TGTGCCAGCAGTTTAGTGGGGGGGGCCGGAGTAGAGCAGTTCTTC.

Regarding this clonotype: This may be a read error, as it is one base from a much larger clone. V is TRBV9 and J is TRBJ2-7, with TRBD2 as a possible D gene (6 bases). The V gene's germline CDR1 is SGDLS and CDR2 YYNGEE. Trimming removed 0 bases at V and 1 base at J, with 8 bases between. CDR3 length: 14 amino acids. CDR3 DNA: TGTGCCAGCAGCGTAGAAGGGAGGTCCTACGAGCAGTACTTC. Residues: CASSVEGRSYEQYF.

The CDR3: CASSYGAGGANVLTF. In DNA, the CDR3 is TGTGCCAGCAGCTACGGGGCCGGAGGGGCCAACGTCCTGACTTTC. J is TRBJ2-6 and V is TRBV7-3, with D possibly being TRBD1 or TRBD2 (5 bases each). The V end lost 4 bases, the J end lost 4 bases, and 11 bases lay between the germline ends. Looked up from germline, CDR1 is SGHTA and CDR2 is FQGTGA. CDR3 length: 15 residues.

This clonotype occurred a few times. Here the CDR3 reads CASSQVLAGDYEQYF. For the CDR3, the DNA is TGCGCCAGCAGCCAAGTTCTAGCGGGGGACTACGAGCAGTACTTC. This chain connects TRBV4-3 to TRBJ2-5, with 10 bases that match TRBD2. Matching the DNA end better, TRBJ2-7 makes the J call doubtful. Per germline, CDR1 LGHNA and CDR2 YSLEER. The CDR3 runs to 15 residues.